This note documents a single T cell receptor (beta chain) sequence. This entry comes from a study of CD8+ T cells in alopecia areata. After removal of 3 bases from V and 6 bases from J, the junction contained 3 bases not matched to a gene. Germline V lookup: CDR1 LNHDA, CDR2 SQIVND (reference sequence). CDR3 length: 14 amino acids. Treatment of the sample: oral pan-JAK inhibitor, 5-10 mg twice daily. Following extraction, RNA underwent reverse transcription to cDNA, which served as the sequencing template. Libraries were prepared by immunoSEQ multiplex PCR; TCRdb keeps only in-frame clonotypes and omits some of them. The sample has approximately 150,000 clones, 50% to 65% seen once.

The sample consisted of CD4+ T cells sorted from blood, taken at week 24, from a patient treated with tofacitinib. The chain uses TRBV19 and TRBJ2-4; 9 bases are a match to TRBD1. The TCR originated in a human donor with alopecia areata. The CDR3 spells CASSMGQGTNIQYF. CDR3 sequence (DNA): TGTGCCAGTAGTATGGGACAGGGAACAAACATTCAGTACTTC.